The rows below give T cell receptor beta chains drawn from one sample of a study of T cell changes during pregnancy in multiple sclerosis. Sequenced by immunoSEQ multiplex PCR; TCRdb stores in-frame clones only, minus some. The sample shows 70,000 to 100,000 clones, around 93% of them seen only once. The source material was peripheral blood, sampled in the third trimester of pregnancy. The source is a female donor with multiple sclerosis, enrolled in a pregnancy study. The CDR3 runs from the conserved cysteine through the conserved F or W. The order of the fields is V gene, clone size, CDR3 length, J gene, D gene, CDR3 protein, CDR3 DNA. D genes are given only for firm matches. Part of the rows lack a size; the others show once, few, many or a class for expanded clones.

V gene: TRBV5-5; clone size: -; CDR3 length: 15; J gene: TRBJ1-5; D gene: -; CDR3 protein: CASSWTGNSNQPQHF; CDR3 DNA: TGTGCCAGCAGCTGGACGGGAAATAGCAATCAGCCCCAGCATTTT
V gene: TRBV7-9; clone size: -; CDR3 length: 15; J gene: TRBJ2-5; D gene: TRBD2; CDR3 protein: CASTNPGLGRETQYF; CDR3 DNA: TGTGCCAGCACCAACCCGGGACTAGGGAGGGAGACCCAGTACTTC
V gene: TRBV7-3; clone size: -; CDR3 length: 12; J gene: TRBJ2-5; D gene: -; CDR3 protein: CASSLTGGTQYF; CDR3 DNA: TGTGCCAGCAGCTTAACGGGAGGGACCCAGTACTTC
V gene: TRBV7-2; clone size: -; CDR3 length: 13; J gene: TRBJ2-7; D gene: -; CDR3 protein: CASSTRGLNEQYF; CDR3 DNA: TGTGCCAGCAGCACAAGAGGGCTGAACGAGCAGTACTTC
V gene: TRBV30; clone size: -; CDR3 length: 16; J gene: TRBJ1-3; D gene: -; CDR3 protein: CAWSVAGAGSGNTIYF; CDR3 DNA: TGTGCCTGGAGTGTAGCGGGGGCCGGCTCTGGAAACACCATATATTTT
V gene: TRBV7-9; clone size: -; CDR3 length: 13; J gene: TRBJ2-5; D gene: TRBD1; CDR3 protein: CASSLADRETQYF; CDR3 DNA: TGTGCCAGCAGCTTAGCGGACAGGGAGACCCAGTACTTC
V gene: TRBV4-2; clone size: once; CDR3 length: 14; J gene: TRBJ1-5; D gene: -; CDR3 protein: CASSQGQENQPQHF; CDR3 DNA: TGTGCCAGCAGCCAAGGACAGGAAAATCAGCCCCAGCATTTT
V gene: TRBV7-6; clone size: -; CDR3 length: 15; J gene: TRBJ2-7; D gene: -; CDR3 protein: CASSLMAGVLGEQYF; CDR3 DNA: TGTGCCAGCAGCTTAATGGCGGGCGTTTTAGGCGAGCAGTACTTC
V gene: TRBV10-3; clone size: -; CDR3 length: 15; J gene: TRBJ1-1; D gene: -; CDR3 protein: CAISVEGGPPTEAFF; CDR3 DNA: TGTGCCATCAGTGTAGAGGGGGGGCCCCCCACTGAAGCTTTCTTT
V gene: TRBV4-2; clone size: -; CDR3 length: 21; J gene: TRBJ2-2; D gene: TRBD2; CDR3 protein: CASSQDEGLADLFANTGELFF; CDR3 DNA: TGTGCCAGCAGCCAAGATGAGGGACTAGCAGACCTTTTCGCGAACACCGGGGAGCTGTTTTTT
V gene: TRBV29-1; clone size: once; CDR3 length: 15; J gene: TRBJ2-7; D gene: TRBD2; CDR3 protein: CSVDETSGGSYEQYF; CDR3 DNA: TGCAGCGTTGATGAGACTAGCGGGGGATCCTACGAGCAGTACTTC
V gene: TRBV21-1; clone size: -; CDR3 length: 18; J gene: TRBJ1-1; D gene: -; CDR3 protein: CASSKGDRAAKENTEAFF; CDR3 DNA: TGTGCCAGCAGCAAAGGGGACAGGGCCGCAAAAGAAAACACTGAAGCTTTCTTT
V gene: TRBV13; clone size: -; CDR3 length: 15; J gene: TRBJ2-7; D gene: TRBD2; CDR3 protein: CASSPRLAGQYEQYF; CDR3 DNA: TGTGCCAGCAGCCCGCGACTAGCGGGCCAATACGAGCAGTACTTC
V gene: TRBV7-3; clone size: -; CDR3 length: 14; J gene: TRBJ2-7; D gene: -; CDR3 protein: CASSRSRQSYEQYF; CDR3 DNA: TGTGCCAGCAGCCGATCCAGACAGTCCTACGAGCAGTACTTC
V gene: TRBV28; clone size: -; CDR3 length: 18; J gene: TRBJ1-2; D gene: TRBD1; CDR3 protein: CASSLTGTWPPDGYGYTF; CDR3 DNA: TGTGCCAGCAGTTTGACAGGGACCTGGCCTCCCGATGGGTATGGCTACACCTTC
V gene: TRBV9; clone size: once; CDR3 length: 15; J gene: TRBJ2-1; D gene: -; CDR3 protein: CASSPPPGSNNEQFF; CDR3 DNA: TGTGCCAGCAGCCCTCCACCGGGATCAAACAATGAGCAGTTCTTC
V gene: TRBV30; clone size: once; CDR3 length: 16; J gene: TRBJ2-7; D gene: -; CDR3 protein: CAWSVRNTWRRYEQYF; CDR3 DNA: TGTGCCTGGAGTGTACGGAATACGTGGCGGCGGTACGAGCAGTACTTC
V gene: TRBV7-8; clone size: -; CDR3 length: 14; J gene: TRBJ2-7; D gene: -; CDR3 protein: CASSLELDLYEQYF; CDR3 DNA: TGTGCCAGCAGCTTAGAACTAGATCTCTACGAGCAGTACTTC
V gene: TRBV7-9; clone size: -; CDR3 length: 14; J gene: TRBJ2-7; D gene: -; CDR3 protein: CASSLVSSPYEQYF; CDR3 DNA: TGTGCCAGCAGCTTAGTATCCAGTCCCTACGAGCAGTACTTC
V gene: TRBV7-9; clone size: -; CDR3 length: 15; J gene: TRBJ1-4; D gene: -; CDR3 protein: CASSLNEGGIEKLFF; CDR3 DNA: TGTGCCAGCAGCTTAAACGAGGGTGGAATTGAAAAACTGTTTTTT
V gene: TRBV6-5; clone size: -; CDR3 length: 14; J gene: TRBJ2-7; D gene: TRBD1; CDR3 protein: CASSGDRTSYEQYF; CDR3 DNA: TGTGCCAGCAGTGGGGACAGGACCTCCTACGAGCAGTACTTC
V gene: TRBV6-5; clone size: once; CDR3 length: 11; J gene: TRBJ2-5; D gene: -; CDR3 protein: CASSSVETQYF; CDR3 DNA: TGTGCCAGCAGTTCCGTGGAGACCCAGTACTTC
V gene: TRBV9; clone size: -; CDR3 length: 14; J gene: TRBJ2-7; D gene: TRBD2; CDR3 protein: CASSDPGGGYEQYF; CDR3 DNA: TGTGCCAGCAGCGACCCGGGAGGGGGATACGAGCAGTACTTC
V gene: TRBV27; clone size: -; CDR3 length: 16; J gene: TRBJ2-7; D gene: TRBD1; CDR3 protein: CASSPRGQIFSRGQYF; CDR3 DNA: TGTGCCAGCAGTCCTAGGGGACAGATATTTAGTCGTGGGCAGTACTTC
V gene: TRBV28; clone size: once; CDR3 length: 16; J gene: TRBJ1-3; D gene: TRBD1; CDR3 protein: CASSMRTGGFGNTIYF; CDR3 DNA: TGTGCCAGCAGTATGAGGACAGGGGGCTTTGGAAACACCATATATTTT
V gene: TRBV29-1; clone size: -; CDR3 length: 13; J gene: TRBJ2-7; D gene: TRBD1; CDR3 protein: CSVSRQGGSEQYF; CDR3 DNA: TGCAGCGTGAGTCGACAGGGCGGAAGCGAGCAGTACTTC
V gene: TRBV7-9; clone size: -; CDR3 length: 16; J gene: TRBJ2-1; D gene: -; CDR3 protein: CASSLISKRDRNEQFF; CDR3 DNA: TGTGCCAGCAGTCTTATATCTAAACGGGATAGGAATGAGCAGTTCTTC
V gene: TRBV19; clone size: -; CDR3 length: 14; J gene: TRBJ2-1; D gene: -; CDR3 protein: CASSIGGAYNEQFF; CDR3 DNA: TGTGCCAGTAGTATAGGCGGGGCCTACAATGAGCAGTTCTTC
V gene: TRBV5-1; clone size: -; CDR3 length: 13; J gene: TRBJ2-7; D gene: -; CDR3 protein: CASSLDNMDEQYF; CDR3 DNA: TGCGCCAGCAGCTTAGACAATATGGACGAGCAGTACTTC
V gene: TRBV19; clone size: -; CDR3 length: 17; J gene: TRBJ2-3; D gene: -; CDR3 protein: CASTRWGLQYRTDTQYF; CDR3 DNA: TGTGCCAGTACCCGTTGGGGGCTACAATACCGCACAGATACGCAGTATTTT
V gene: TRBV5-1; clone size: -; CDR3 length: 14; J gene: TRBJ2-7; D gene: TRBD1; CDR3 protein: CASSFRQGSYEQYF; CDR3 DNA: TGCGCCAGCAGCTTCCGACAGGGCTCCTACGAGCAGTACTTC
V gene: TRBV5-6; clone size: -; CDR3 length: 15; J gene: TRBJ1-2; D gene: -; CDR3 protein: CASSGGDRWGYGYTF; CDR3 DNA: TGTGCCAGCAGCGGAGGGGACCGGTGGGGTTATGGCTACACCTTC
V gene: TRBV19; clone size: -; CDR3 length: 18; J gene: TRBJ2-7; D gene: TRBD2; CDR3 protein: CASSNKRPGASGTYEQYF; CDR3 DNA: TGTGCCAGTAGTAATAAAAGGCCAGGGGCTAGCGGGACCTACGAGCAGTACTTC
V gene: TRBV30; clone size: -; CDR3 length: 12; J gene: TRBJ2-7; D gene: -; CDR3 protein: CACNSGSYEQYF; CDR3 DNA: TGTGCCTGTAATAGCGGATCCTACGAGCAGTACTTC
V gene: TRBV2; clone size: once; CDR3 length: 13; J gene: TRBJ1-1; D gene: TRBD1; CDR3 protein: CASRLLTGNAAFF; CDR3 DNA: TGTGCCAGCAGACTCCTGACAGGGAACGCAGCTTTCTTT
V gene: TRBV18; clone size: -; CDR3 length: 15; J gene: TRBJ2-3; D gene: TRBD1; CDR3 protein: CASSEQGALGDTQYF; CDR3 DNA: TGTGCCAGCTCAGAACAGGGGGCCCTGGGAGATACGCAGTATTTT
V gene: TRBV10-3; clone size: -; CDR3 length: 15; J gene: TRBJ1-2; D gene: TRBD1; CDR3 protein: CAISDLGQENYGYTF; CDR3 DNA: TGTGCCATCAGTGACCTTGGACAGGAGAACTATGGCTACACCTTC
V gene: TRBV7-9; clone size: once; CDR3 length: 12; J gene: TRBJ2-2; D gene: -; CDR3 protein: CASSVRAGELFF; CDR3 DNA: TGTGCCAGCAGCGTGAGGGCCGGGGAGCTGTTTTTT
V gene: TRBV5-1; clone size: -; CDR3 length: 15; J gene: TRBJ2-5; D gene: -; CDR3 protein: CASRGASWRWETQYF; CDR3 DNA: TGCGCCAGCAGGGGGGCCTCCTGGAGGTGGGAGACCCAGTACTTC
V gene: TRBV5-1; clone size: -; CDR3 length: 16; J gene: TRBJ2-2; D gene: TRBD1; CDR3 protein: CASSSITGGGTGELFF; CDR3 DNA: TGCGCCAGCAGCTCCATTACAGGGGGCGGCACCGGGGAGCTGTTTTTT
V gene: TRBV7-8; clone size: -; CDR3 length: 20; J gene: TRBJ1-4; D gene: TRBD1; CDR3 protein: CASSLGVLRTGTTTNEKLFF; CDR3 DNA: TGTGCCAGCAGCTTAGGGGTCCTCAGGACAGGCACCACAACTAATGAAAAACTGTTTTTT
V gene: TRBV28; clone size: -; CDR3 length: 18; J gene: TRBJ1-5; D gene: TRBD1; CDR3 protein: CASSSRRDREYSNQPQHF; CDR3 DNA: TGTGCCAGCAGTAGCAGGAGGGACAGGGAATATAGCAATCAGCCCCAGCATTTT
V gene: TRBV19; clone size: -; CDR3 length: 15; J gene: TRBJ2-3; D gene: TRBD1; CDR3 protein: CASSMGQGYTDTQYF; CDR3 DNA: TGTGCCAGTAGTATGGGACAGGGATACACAGATACGCAGTATTTT
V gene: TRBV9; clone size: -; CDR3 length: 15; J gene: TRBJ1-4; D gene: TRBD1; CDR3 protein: CASSSRGTGNEKLFF; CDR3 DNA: TGTGCCAGCAGCTCTCGGGGGACAGGTAATGAAAAACTGTTTTTT
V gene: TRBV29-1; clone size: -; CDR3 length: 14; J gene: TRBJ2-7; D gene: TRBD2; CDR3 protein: CSVSLAGVDDEQYF; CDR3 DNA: TGCAGCGTTTCCCTAGCGGGAGTCGATGACGAGCAGTACTTC
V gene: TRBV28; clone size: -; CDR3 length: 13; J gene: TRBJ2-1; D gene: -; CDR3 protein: CASSGSSYNEQFF; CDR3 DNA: TGTGCCAGCAGTGGTAGCTCCTACAATGAGCAGTTCTTC
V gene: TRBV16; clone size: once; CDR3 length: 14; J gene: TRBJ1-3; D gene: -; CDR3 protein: CASSQGGPGNTIYF; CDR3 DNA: TGTGCCAGCAGCCAGGGGGGGCCTGGAAACACCATATATTTT
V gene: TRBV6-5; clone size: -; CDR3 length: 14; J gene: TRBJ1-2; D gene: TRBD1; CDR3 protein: CASSSDRGLHGYTF; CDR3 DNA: TGTGCCAGCAGTTCGGACAGGGGGCTTCATGGCTACACCTTC
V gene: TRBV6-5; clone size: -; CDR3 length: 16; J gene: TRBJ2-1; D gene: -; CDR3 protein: CASSYWGASSYNEQFF; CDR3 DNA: TGTGCCAGCAGTTACTGGGGCGCTAGCTCCTACAATGAGCAGTTCTTC
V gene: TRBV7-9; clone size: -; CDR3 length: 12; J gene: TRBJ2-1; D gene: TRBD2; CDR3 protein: CASSPRGAGGFF; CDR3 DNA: TGTGCCAGCAGCCCGCGGGGCGCGGGAGGATTCTTC
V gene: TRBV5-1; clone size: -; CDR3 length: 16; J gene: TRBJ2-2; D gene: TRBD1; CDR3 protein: CASSSSPDRAVGELFF; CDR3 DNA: TGCGCCAGCAGCTCCTCTCCTGACAGGGCGGTCGGGGAGCTGTTTTTT
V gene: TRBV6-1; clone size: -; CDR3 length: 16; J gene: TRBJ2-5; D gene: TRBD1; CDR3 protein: CASSEGQGARFETQYF; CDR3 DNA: TGTGCCAGCAGTGAGGGACAGGGGGCTCGCTTTGAGACCCAGTACTTC
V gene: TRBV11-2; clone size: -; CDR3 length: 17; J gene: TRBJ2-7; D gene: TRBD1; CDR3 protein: CASSLERTGILPYEQYF; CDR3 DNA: TGTGCCAGCAGCTTAGAGAGGACAGGGATTCTTCCCTACGAGCAGTACTTC
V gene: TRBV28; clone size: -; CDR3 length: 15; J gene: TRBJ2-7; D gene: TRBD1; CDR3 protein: CASIPRDRGPYEQYF; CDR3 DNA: TGTGCCAGCATACCCCGGGACAGGGGACCCTACGAGCAGTACTTC